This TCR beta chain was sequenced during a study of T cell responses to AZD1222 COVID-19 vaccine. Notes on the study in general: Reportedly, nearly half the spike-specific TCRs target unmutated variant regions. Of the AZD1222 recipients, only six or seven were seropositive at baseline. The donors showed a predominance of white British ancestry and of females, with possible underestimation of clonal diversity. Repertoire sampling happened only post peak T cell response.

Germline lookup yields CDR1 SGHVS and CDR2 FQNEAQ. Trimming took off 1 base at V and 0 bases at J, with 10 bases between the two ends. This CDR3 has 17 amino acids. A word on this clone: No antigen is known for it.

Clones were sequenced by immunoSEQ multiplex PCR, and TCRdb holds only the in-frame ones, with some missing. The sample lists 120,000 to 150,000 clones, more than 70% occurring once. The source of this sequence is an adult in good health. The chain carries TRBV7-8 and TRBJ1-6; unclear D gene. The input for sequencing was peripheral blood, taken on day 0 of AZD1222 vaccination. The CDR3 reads CASSLVGRSSYNSPLHF. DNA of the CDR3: TGTGCCAGCAGCTTAGTAGGCCGTAGCTCCTATAATTCACCCCTCCACTTT.